This T cell receptor beta chain was captured in a study of T-cell reconstitution after alpha-beta-depleted transplantation in children. Unique molecular identifiers were incorporated into the prepared TCRbeta library. TCRdb redid the calling of the PCR reads with MiXCR, one entry per CDR3 protein. The sample gives about 360,000 distinct CDR3 sequences, 13% of which show up once; roughly 4.3% is in the top ten. The CDR3 is 15 amino acids. V lost 7 bases, J lost 2 bases, and 8 bases stayed unmatched. This clonotype was detected a few times. The chain has TRBV12-3 or TRBV12-4 and TRBJ1-1; TRBD1 matches 9 bases. This TCR was sampled from a human donor who donated a stem cell graft to a child with Fanconi anemia. The sample consisted of PBMCs, taken from the stem cell graft. CDR3 sequence reads: CASTTTGGGNTEAFF. The CDR3 DNA reads as TGTGCCAGCACCACGACAGGGGGTGGTAACACTGAAGCTTTCTTT.